This T cell receptor beta chain was sequenced for a study of vaccination effects on CD4 cells after COVID-19. The germline CDR1 and CDR2 sequences are SQVTM and ANQGSEA. This CDR3 is built from 14 residues. Trimming stripped 0 bases from V and 6 bases from J, with 13 bases between. With regard to this clone: Its matching antigen is unknown.

TCRdb's copy holds only in-frame clones and misses some; the assay was immunoSEQ multiplex PCR. The repertoire includes tens of thousands of clones, over 70% of them detected once, and roughly 8% sits in the top ten. Sequencing in the ViraFEST assay came after antigen-specific CD4+ T cells had been expanded with viral peptide pools, which were used to stimulate PBMC. Researchers isolated CD4+ T cells once ten to eleven days of culture had elapsed. Of the BNT162b2 and mRNA-1273 vaccines, participants received two doses of one or the other. The chain joins TRBV29-1 to TRBJ2-3; D is ambiguous. Sequencing was performed on CD4+ T cells from PBMCs cultured with SARS-CoV-2 spike peptides, taken after COVID-19 vaccination. This TCR was sampled from a human donor who received a COVID-19 vaccine. CDR3 DNA: TGCAGCGTTGAAGATTGGCTAGGTTACGATACGCAGTATTTT. Its translation is CSVEDWLGYDTQYF.